This section outlines one TCR beta chain sequence together with its context. This sample was included in a study of chemoradiotherapy in HPV16-positive cancers. The CDR3 is 14 residues long. CDR1 is SGHNT and CDR2 is YENEEA in the germline V gene. After removal of 1 base from V and 6 bases from J, the junction contained 5 bases not matched to a gene. Generated by immunoSEQ multiplex PCR, the TCRdb table keeps only in-frame clones and is missing some. Altogether about 5,500 clones are present, approximately 72% being singletons, with the ten largest covering about a fifth. The chain couples TRBV11-3 to TRBJ1-2; 7 bases line up with TRBD1. The sample was taken from a patient who underwent chemoradiotherapy. The receptor comes from a human donor with HPV-associated anogenital cancer. CDR3 bases: TGTGCCAGCAGCTTAGCAGGGGGTAGCGATGGCTACACCTTC. Amino acids: CASSLAGGSDGYTF.